The text below deals with one TCR beta chain. This clone was counted only a few times. Its antigen is unknown. Base-call qualities are not available, and no considerably larger clone is one nucleotide away. The sample originates from a study of cytomegalovirus exposure and HLA in healthy donors (dated by TCRdb to the late 2010s). In the study overall: In an earlier analysis of 450 to 750 of the donors, 250 to 300 Gb of sequence data and just under 120 million unique TCR beta sequences from roughly 180 million T cells were reported. A later genetic analysis used genome-wide SNP genotypes for about 60% of the 666 donors, treating that subset as a discovery cohort. On average, roughly 240,000 unique TCR beta nucleotide sequences were sequenced per donor among fewer than 500 genotyped donors of the cohort, with roughly a sixth of those sequences being non-productive. All discovery cohort repertoires had been generated on a single sequencing platform. A later analysis re-examined previously published TCR beta repertoires from 610 or so donors and added high-resolution HLA genotyping to investigate patterns of TCR occurrence. High-throughput TCR immunosequencing, statistical association of individual TCRs with disease status, and machine learning were combined to predict cytomegalovirus infection status. The study was designed to test whether signatures of past pathogen exposure could be identified by cataloging public T cell receptors. Of the roughly 400 genotyped donors, roughly 80% fell in the genetic ancestry cluster associated with self-reported Caucasian donors. Rather than drawing on any new phenotypic data, the later analysis identified candidate immune exposures from TCR beta sequences and the way those sequences occurred across donors. Roughly 300 gigabases of sequencing data and around 90 million unique TCR sequences made up an early release that covered 500 to 700 HLA-typed donors. HLA typing included class I and class II loci at four-digit resolution. Alongside the repertoire data, information on donor age, sex, ethnicity and CMV serostatus was compiled. Typing coverage differed by locus: A, B, C, DRB1 and DQB1 were typed in roughly 629-630 donors, DQA1 in around 500, DPA1 in approximately 610, and DPB1 in around 440. The study used immunosequencing to profile the T cell repertoires of approximately 640 subjects and linked those repertoires to cytomegalovirus serostatus. A separate validation cohort of roughly 120 different subjects was used in addition to the 666-subject first cohort. A handful of DR-DQ haplotypes were handled as single units for association and clustering because linkage in the cohort was strong. An earlier analysis of 587 of the donors used high-throughput TCR beta sequencing to judge whether each TCR beta V gene segment behaved as functional or pseudogenic.

Results the study describes overall, beyond this receptor: Most CMV-associated TCR beta chains appeared to be HLA-restricted in a later analysis, and the HLA associations seemed to be driven largely by CMV exposure. Some 15 rarely observed V segments, including chromosome 9 orphons, were excluded from the earlier analysis of 550 to 700 of the donors because counts were too low. In vitro tests confirmed that a few of the cytomegalovirus-associated TCR beta chains recognize cytomegalovirus antigens. In this cohort, only TCR beta chains were sequenced, and detectable features were limited by the absence of alpha or paired-chain data. In a later genetic analysis, fewer N-insertions in productive TCRs were reported among donors in an Asian-associated ancestry cluster than the roughly 670-donor mean. Roughly uniform sequencing depth across donors was assumed in presence/absence analyses, although this assumption may not hold. A total of fewer than 200 TCR beta chains were listed by the study as associated with cytomegalovirus. A further reported finding was that TCR beta sequences accurately predicted the HLA-A and HLA-B alleles for most subjects in the first cohort. In an earlier analysis of about 600 of the donors, most TCR beta V segments appeared in productive rearrangements about 87% or about 30% of the time, broadly matching IMGT annotations. In a later analysis, the rate of TCR association differed among HLA loci, with DRB1 alleles having the most associated TCRs and HLA-C alleles having the fewest. A later analysis associated 15,000 to 20,000 TCR beta sequences with specific HLA alleles at a false discovery rate of 0.05. V-gene and J-gene trimming of TCR beta chains was associated with a missense DCLRE1C variant in a later genetic analysis, and the association was replicated in an independent cohort. Most TCR sequences were seen in very few donors, while some public TCRs were found in many individuals. A cluster of highly shared sequence variants was judged likely to be a technical artifact of the sequencing pipeline. Compared with equally common non-associated chains, HLA-associated TCR beta chains in a later analysis were more clonally expanded and had lower generation probabilities. Because HLA typing was unavailable for some donors at each locus, only the typed subset was used in association tests. The 87-base-pair reads could not distinguish some IMGT-functional V segments, including TRBV6-2 and TRBV6-3, so those segments were excluded. When HLA alleles, especially DR and DQ, strongly co-occurred, TCR associations were difficult to assign to individual alleles. The authors suggested that the approach could potentially be generalized to other disease states and immunological phenotypes. Several of the top co-occurrence clusters appeared to be linked to parvovirus B19, influenza, CMV and Epstein-Barr virus, according to a later analysis. Correlated functional status among segregating V segments might be attributable to linkage disequilibrium, but an unknown experimental factor could not be ruled out. In both the original and validation cohorts, the classifier was reported to diagnose cytomegalovirus status with high specificity and sensitivity. CMV serostatus was the only immune exposure information available for the cohort.

The CDR1 and CDR2 encoded by the germline V gene (reference sequence) are WNHNN and SYGVQD. Inclusive of the bounding cysteine and phenylalanine, the CDR3 is 11 residues long. Only the CDR3 portion is preserved as DNA: 33 bases, with reading frame beginning at the first base. V drops 6 bases and J drops 6 bases, leaving 8 bases in between. Libraries were prepared through the immunoSEQ multiplex PCR assay. A mixture of 60 forward primers for TCR Vbeta segments and 13 reverse primers for TCR Jbeta segments was used in the multiplex PCR. The CDR3 region of rearranged TCR beta genes was amplified from genomic DNA with a multiplex PCR assay. The amplified TCR beta libraries were sequenced on the Illumina HiSeq System as 87-base-pair reads. The authors processed their data as follows. A later analysis tallied 80 million to 95 million unique TCR beta chains across the 650 to 750 repertoires, and approximately 12 million of those chains were shared by two or more donors. A nearest-neighbor algorithm error-corrected the raw reads and collapsed the reads into unique sequences, merging closely related sequences to remove PCR and sequencing errors. CDR3 sequences were aligned to IMGT reference sequences to assign V, D and J gene segments. For a sequence to be retained, a match of at least six nucleotides to both a V gene segment and a J gene segment was required. Rearrangements were called productive when the CDR3 lacked stop codons and stayed in frame with V and J; all others were non-productive. CDR3 was defined by IMGT convention, running from the second conserved V-encoded cysteine to the conserved J-encoded phenylalanine. The earlier analysis of about 530 of the donors excluded any sequence lacking an unambiguous match to a single V gene segment. In an earlier analysis of about 590 of the donors, a V segment was called functional when productive rearrangements were above 56.7%, and segregating when the standard deviation between donors exceeded 5%. A statistical classification framework was developed to diagnose cytomegalovirus status using the catalog of TCR beta chain sequences. In a later analysis, V and J genes were assigned by comparing TCR nucleotide sequences against IMGT/GENE-DB human TR gene sequences. Using the TCRdist pipeline, a later analysis assigned CDR3 sequences along with most-parsimonious VDJ recombination scenarios. A later analysis defined each TCR beta chain by its CDR3 amino acid sequence plus V-gene family, and excluded reads lacking a unique V-gene family. As a way to deal with suspected cross-contamination and a sequencing artifact, a later analysis dropped 640 or so nucleotide sequences that were highly shared and had low generation probability. A later analysis calculated a clonal expansion index for each public chain from normalized within-repertoire ranks of inferred template counts. In a later analysis, generation probabilities were computed with a VDJ recombination model fitted to out-of-frame rearrangements, and the resulting probabilities were checked against IGoR. In a later analysis, hypergeometric tests were used to score TCR-TCR, TCR-HLA and TCR-CMV co-occurrence, with a repertoire-size bias correction applied to TCR pairs. False discovery rates were estimated in a later analysis by permuting HLA or CMV assignments 20 times. In a later analysis, co-occurring TCRs were grouped using DBSCAN, with TCRdist sequence similarity added in when clustering inside HLA-allele-positive subsets. Repertoires with fewer than 30,000 or more than 120,000 public chains, plus five repertoires with anomalous nucleotide sharing, were excluded from co-occurrence clustering. This is the immuneACCESS table as TCRdb keeps it, with only in-frame sequences that have V and J called. A part of the clones is gone; compared with another copy, unresolved V genes explain less than half, and the rest is unexplained. V, J and clone size are those of that table, while D and trimming were read from the DNA. Present in this sample are roughly 110,000 clones, around 75% of which were seen just once. Of the sample, around 3% falls within the top ten clones.

In total, 630 or so healthy bone marrow donors made up the cohort. Cohort members were all nominally healthy when sampled, although unrecorded immune exposures were likely present. The donor was CMV seropositive and belonged to the group of a few hundred seropositive cohort members. A peripheral blood sample was provided by each donor, and peripheral blood mononuclear cells were used for TCR beta sequencing. Genomic DNA extraction from the blood cell samples was performed with the Qiagen DNeasy Blood Extraction Kit. This clonotype originated in a male donor in good health and CMV-seropositive. The specimen was PBMCs. The chain employs TRBV10-1 and TRBJ1-1; the D gene is not confidently resolved. The CDR3 protein: CASSEAPEAFF. The nucleotides read TGCGCCAGCAGCGAAGCGCCTGAAGCTTTCTTT.